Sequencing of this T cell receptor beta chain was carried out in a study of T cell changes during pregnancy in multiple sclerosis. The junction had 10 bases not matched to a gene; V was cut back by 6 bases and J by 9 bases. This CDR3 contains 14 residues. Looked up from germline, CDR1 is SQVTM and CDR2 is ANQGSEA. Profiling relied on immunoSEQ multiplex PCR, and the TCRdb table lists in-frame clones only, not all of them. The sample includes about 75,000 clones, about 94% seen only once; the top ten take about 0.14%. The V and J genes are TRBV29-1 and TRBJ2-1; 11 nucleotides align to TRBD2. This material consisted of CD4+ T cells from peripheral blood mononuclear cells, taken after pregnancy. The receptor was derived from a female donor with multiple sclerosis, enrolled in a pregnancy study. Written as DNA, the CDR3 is TGCAGCGTGTCCGCTAGCGGGAGGTTACGTGAGCAGTTCTTC. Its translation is CSVSASGRLREQFF.